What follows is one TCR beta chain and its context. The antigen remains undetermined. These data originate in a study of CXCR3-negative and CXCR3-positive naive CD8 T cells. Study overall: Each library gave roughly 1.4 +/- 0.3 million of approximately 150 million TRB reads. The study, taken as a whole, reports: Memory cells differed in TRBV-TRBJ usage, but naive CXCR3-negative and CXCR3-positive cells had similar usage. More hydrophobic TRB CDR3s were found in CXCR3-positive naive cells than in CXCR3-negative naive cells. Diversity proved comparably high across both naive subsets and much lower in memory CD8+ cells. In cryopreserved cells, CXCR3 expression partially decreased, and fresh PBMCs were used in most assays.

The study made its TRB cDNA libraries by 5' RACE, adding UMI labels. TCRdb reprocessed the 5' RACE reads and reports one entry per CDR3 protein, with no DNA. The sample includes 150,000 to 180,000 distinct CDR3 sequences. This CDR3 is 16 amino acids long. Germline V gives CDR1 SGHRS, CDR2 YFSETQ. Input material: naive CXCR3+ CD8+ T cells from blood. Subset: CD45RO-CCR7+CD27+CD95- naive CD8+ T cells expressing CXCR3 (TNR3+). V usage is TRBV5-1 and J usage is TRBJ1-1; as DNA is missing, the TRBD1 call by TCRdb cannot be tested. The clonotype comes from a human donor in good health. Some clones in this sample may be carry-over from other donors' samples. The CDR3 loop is CASSLDPRGVSPEAFF.